This TCR beta chain was retrieved from a study of blood T cell repertoires in COVID-19. Whole-study context: Researchers got acute and convalescent COVID-19 samples from the United States, Italy and Spain.

Original analysis: For nucleated cells, counts were estimated from reference gene primer amplification. The assay was immunoSEQ multiplex PCR, and TCRdb's table has in-frame clones only and misses some. The V and J calls and the clone size are those of that table, but D and trimming were determined from the DNA. The sample lists roughly 100,000 clones, approximately 84% occurring once. Germline CDR1 and CDR2: SGHKS and YYEKEE (reference sequence). CDR3 size: 15 residues. V was pared by 2 bases and J by 7 bases, with 13 bases between. The sequencing sample was made of peripheral blood. The chain recombines TRBV5-5 with TRBJ1-6; no firm D call. This sequence originates from a woman aged 55-75 years with acute or convalescent COVID-19. In nucleotides, the CDR3 is TGTGCCAGCAGCTTAACGGACTCCCCCAATTCACCCCTCCACTTT. The encoded protein is CASSLTDSPNSPLHF.